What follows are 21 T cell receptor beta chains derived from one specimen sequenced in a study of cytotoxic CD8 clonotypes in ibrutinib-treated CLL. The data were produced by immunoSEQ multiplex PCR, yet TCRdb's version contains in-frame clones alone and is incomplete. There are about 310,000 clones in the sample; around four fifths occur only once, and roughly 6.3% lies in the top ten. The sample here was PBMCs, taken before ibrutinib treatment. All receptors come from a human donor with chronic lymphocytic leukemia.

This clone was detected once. The CDR3: CASRLRTPSGANVLTF. CDR3 nucleotide sequence: TGTGCCAGCAGACTCCGGACCCCCTCTGGGGCCAACGTCCTGACTTTC. This sequence joins TRBV11-2 and TRBJ2-6, with D hard to call. The V end was cut by 6 bases, the J end by 0 bases, with 12 bases between. Germline CDR1 reads SGHAT; CDR2 reads FQNNGV. The CDR3 has 16 residues.

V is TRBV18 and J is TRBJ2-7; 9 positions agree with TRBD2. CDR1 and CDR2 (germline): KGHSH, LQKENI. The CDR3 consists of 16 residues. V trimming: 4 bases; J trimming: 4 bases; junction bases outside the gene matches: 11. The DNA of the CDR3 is TGTGCCAGCTCACGCTCAGTAGCGGGGGCTAGTTACGAGCAGTACTTC. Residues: CASSRSVAGASYEQYF.

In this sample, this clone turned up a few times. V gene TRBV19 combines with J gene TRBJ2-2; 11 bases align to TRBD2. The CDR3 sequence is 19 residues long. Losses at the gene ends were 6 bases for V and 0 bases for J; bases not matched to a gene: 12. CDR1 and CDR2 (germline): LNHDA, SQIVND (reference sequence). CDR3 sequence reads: CASRDSSGRPFANTGELFF. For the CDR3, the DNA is TGTGCCAGTAGGGATTCTAGCGGGAGGCCGTTCGCGAACACCGGGGAGCTGTTTTTT.

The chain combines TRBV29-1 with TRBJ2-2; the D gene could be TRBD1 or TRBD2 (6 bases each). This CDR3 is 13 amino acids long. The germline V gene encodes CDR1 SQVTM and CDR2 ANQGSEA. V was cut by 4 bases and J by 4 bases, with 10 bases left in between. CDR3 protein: CSVGEGGTGELFF. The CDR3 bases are TGCAGCGTTGGTGAGGGGGGCACCGGGGAGCTGTTTTTT.

This CDR3 reads CASTSWVAGRVNTGELFF. CDR3 nucleotide sequence: TGTGCCAGTACCTCGTGGGTAGCGGGAAGGGTGAACACCGGGGAGCTGTTTTTT. The rearrangement joins TRBV19 to TRBJ2-2, with 8 bases that match TRBD2. The J segment lost 1 base and the V segment lost 7 bases, leaving 14 bases of the junction unmatched. CDR1 is LNHDA, CDR2 SQIVND, per germline (reference sequence). The CDR3 is made up of 18 amino acids.

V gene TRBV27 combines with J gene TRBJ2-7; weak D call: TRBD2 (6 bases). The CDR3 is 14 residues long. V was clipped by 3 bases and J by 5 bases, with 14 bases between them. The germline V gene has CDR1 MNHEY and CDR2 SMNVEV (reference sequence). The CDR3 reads CASSFGGINDEQYF. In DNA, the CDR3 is TGTGCCAGCAGTTTTGGAGGGATCAATGACGAGCAGTACTTC.

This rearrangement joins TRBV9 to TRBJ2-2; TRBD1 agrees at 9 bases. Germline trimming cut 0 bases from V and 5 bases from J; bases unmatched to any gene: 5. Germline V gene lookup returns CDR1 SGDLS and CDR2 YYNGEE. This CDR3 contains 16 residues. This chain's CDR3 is CASSVEGTGITGELFF. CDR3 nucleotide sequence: TGTGCCAGCAGCGTAGAAGGGACAGGGATTACCGGGGAGCTGTTTTTT.

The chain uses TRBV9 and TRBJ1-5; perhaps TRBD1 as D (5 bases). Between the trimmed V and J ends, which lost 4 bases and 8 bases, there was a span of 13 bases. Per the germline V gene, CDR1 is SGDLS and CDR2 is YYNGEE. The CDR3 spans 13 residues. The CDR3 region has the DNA TGTGCCAGCAGCCTGGGGGAGAGGGAGCCCCAGCATTTT. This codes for CASSLGEREPQHF.

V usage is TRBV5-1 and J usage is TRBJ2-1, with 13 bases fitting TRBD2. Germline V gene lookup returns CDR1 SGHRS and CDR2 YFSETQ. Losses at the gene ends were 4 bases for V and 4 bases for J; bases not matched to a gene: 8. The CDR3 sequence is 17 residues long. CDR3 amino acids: CASSAGLAGADYNEQFF. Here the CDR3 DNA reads TGCGCCAGCAGCGCCGGACTAGCGGGAGCTGATTACAATGAGCAGTTCTTC.

This chain's CDR3 is CASSYYRGQETQYF. The CDR3, as DNA: TGTGCCAGCAGTTACTACAGGGGCCAAGAGACCCAGTACTTC. The chain joins TRBV6-5 to TRBJ2-5, with 7 bases lining up with TRBD1. Germline V gene sequence: CDR1 MNHEY, CDR2 SVGAGI. J lost 1 base, V lost 1 base, and 0 bases had no gene match. This CDR3 contains 14 residues.

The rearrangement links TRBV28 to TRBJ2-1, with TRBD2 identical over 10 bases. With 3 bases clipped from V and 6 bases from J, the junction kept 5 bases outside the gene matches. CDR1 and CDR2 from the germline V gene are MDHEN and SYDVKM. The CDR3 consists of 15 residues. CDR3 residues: CASSFGVAGGNEQFF. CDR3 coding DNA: TGTGCCAGCAGTTTTGGGGTAGCGGGAGGCAATGAGCAGTTCTTC. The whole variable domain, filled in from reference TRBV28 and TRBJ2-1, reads DVKVTQSSRYLVKRTGEKVFLECVQDMDHENMFWYRQDPGLGLRLIYFSYDVKMKEKGDIPEGYSVSREKKERFSLILESASTNQTSMYLCASSFGVAGGNEQFFGPGTRLTVL.

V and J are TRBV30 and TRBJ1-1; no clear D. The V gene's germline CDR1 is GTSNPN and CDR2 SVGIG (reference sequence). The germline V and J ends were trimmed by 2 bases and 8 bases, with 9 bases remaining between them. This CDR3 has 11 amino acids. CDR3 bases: TGTGCCTGGAGTAACTGGGTAGAAGCTTTCTTT. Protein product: CAWSNWVEAFF.

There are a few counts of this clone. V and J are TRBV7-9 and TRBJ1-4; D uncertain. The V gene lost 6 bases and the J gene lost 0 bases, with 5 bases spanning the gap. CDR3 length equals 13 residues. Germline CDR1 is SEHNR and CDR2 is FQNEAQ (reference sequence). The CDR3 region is CASSRATNEKLFF. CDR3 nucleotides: TGTGCCAGCAGTCGAGCAACTAATGAAAAACTGTTTTTT.

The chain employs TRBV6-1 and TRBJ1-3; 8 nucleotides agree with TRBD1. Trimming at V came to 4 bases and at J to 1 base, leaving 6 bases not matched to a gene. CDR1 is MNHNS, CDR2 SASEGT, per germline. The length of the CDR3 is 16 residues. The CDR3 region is CASSGTGRWSGNTIYF. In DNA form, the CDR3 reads TGTGCCAGCAGTGGGACAGGGCGGTGGTCTGGAAACACCATATATTTT.

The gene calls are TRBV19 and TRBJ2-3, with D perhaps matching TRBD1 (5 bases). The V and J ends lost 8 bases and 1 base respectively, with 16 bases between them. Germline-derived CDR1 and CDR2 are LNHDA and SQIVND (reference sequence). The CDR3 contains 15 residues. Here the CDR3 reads CASGLLGDGTDTQYF. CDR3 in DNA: TGTGCCAGTGGCCTCCTAGGGGATGGCACAGATACGCAGTATTTT.

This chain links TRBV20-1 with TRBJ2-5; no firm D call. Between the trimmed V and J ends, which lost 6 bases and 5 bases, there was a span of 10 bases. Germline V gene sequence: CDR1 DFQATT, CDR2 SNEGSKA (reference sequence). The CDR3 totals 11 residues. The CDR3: CSAFVWETQYF. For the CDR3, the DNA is TGCAGTGCGTTCGTTTGGGAGACCCAGTACTTC.

This CDR3 reads CASSVEPNTPYEQYF. The CDR3 DNA sequence: TGTGCCAGCAGCGTAGAACCGAACACGCCTTACGAGCAGTACTTC. J is TRBJ2-7 and V is TRBV9; no clear D. Trimming removed 0 bases from V and 4 bases from J, with 14 bases in between. CDR1 and CDR2 (germline): SGDLS, YYNGEE. CDR3 size: 15 residues.

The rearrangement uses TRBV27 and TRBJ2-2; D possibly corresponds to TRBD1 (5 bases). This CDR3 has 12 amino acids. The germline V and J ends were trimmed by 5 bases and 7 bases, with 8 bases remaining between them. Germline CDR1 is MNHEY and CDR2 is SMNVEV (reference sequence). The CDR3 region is CASSPGFGELFF. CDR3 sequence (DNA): TGTGCCAGCAGTCCAGGGTTCGGGGAGCTGTTTTTT.

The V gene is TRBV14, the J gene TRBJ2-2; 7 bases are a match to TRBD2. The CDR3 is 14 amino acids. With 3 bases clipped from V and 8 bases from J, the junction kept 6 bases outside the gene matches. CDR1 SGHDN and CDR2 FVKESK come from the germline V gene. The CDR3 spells CASSQLTAGGELFF. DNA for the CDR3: TGTGCCAGCAGCCAGCTGACAGCGGGGGGGGAGCTGTTTTTT.

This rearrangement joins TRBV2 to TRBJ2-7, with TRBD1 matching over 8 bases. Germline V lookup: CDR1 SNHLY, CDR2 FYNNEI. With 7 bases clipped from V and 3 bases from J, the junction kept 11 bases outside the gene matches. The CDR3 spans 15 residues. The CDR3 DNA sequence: TGTGCCAGCATAGAAGGGACAGGAGAATACTACGAGCAGTACTTC. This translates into CASIEGTGEYYEQYF.

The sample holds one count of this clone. The CDR3 DNA is TGTGCCAGCAGGATACAGGCGGCGAACACTGAAGCTTTCTTT. It yields the protein CASRIQAANTEAFF. J is TRBJ1-1 and V is TRBV6-4; D possibly corresponds to TRBD1 (5 bases). V was clipped by 6 bases and J by 1 base, with 12 bases between them. The germline CDR1 and CDR2 sequences are MRHNA and SNTAGT. The CDR3 length is 14 residues.